This T cell receptor beta chain comes out of a study of identical twins (dated by TCRdb to the mid-2010s). As for the study more broadly: The study deep-sequenced TCR alpha and beta repertoires from monozygotic twins, unrelated adults of various ages and cord blood to test whether fetal clonotypes persist. To rule out contamination, replicate twin experiments were performed at different times with different library preparation protocols. The full study reports these points: In monozygotic twins, out-of-frame TCR alpha sharing was systematically underestimated by recombination models, although the models agreed with sharing between unrelated individuals. Fewer insertions were carried by abundant cord blood beta clonotypes; a weaker similar trend was observed in young adult naive repertoires, while no such trend was observed in memory repertoires. The excess sharing between twins in beta out-of-frame sequences was weaker because fewer shared sequences reduced the signal-to-noise ratio. Because the same donors could not be followed over many years, the conclusions relied on cross-sectional statistical analysis. Zero-insertion analyses could be partly confounded by invariant T cells such as MAIT and iNKT, although diverse VJ usage argued against such confounding for most clonotypes. Compared with coincidental sharing between unrelated individuals, an excess of low generation-probability sequences was observed among out-of-frame TCR alpha sequences shared between twins.

The CDR3 holds 15 amino acids from the cysteine to the phenylalanine. The retained sequence is limited to the CDR3, 45 bases, with the frame set at the first base. V lost 2 bases and J lost 0 bases, and the count of bases not matched to a germline gene is 4. The germline V gene supplies CDR1 SGHDT and CDR2 YYEEEE. Every donor in the study was a healthy Caucasian. The twin cohort consisted of three pairs of female monozygotic twins, all aged 18 to 29 years. Positive isolation kits from Invitrogen were used to isolate the CD4+ and CD8+ T cell populations. The method was 5' RACE. Sequencing was carried out with an Illumina HiSeq 2000. Template switching introduced a universal primer binding site; the final cDNA contained a unique molecular identifier, enabling accurate counting of TCR cDNA molecules. Specific primers in the conserved constant-segment region were used to synthesize first-strand cDNA for the TCR alpha and beta chains. To control for contamination, every cDNA library carried two barcodes: a SMART-Mk sample barcode plus Illumina barcodes. TruSeq adapter sequences, together with Illumina sample barcodes, were added in two successive PCR steps. The Illumina HiSeq platform was used with custom primers to sequence TCR alpha and beta cDNA libraries. For the original study's pipeline: MiGEC processed the raw reads to extract unique molecular identifiers, while MiXCR was used to determine the CDR3 positions. Recombination models were inferred per individual with the repgenHMM and IGoR tools using an EM algorithm. Shared clonotypes were analyzed with the tcR package in R, and sharing was normalized by the product of cloneset sizes. To study raw recombination free of thymic and clonal selection effects, out-of-frame nonproductive sequences were analyzed. TCRdb trimmed public reads at Q25 via fastp, called clones via MiXCR and kept in-frame beta chains. Every entry covers one CDR3 protein and lists the most common genes and DNA from its rows. What appears here as the V and J calls and clone size reflects TCRdb's work, not the paper's. Counted in this sample were 430,000 or so distinct CDR3 sequences; 20% to 25% of them appeared once. The ten top clones hold roughly 3% of the sample.

This clonotype has a count of ten or more. Its specific antigen is unknown. Within one base of it there is no much larger clone, and no base qualities were kept. The data were also submitted as part of a second study, on T cells expressing NK-cell markers. The other study reports the following: In sorted CD3+CD56+NKG2C+, CD3+CD56+NKG2C- and CD3+CD56-NKG2C+ T-cell subsets from about 8 donors, TCR beta-chain repertoires were profiled. Among the eight sequenced donors, only one was HCMV-seronegative, while the other seven were HCMV-seropositive. In several experiments an anti-gammadeltaTCR antibody was added to restrict sorting to alphabetaTCR-expressing T cells. In over five donors, the dominant CD3+CD56+NKG2C+ clonotypes were found to rank among the top 10 CD8+ clonotypes and to make up about 1.0-7.0% of CD8+ T cells. Those dominant clonotypes were again the most abundant among CD3+CD56-NKG2C+ cells in a few donors, at roughly 25-65%. It remained unclear whether the expanded NKG2C-expressing T cell clones were specific for HCMV antigens. Randomly selected healthy volunteers, three men and five women, were used as the eight sequenced donors. To determine HCMV serostatus, a commercial ELISA kit was used to detect HCMV-specific IgG in serum. MIGEC was used to demultiplex reads and group the reads by UMI, and MiTCR was used to assemble and quantify clonotypes. To remove erroneous sequences, TCR cDNA sequences were retained only when supported by two or more reads. The tcR package was used for downstream repertoire analysis, and clonotypes were matched between fractions using CDR3 nucleotide sequence together with V segment. Antigen specificity was annotated against VDJdb with VDJmatch, allowing one amino acid substitution in CDR3.

Sequencing input: CD4+ T cells sorted from blood. The TCR sequence derives from a woman between 18 and 29 years old in good health. The chain is assembled from TRBV5-6 and TRBJ1-2; 7 bases in the middle match TRBD1. Here the CDR3 is given as CASSFWDRANYGYTF. The DNA sequence is TGTGCCAGCAGCTTTTGGGACAGAGCTAACTATGGCTACACCTTC.